The sample holds one count of the clone carrying this T cell receptor (beta chain). The data are from a study of control samples from healthy donors and cancer patients. Here immunoSEQ multiplex PCR was the method, and the copy in TCRdb shows in-frame clones only, minus some. The table lists about 130,000 clones, around 94% of them singletons. The V end lost 0 bases, the J end lost 7 bases, and 12 bases lay between the germline ends. Germline loops: CDR1 GTSNPN, CDR2 SVGIG (reference sequence). CDR3 length equals 13 residues. The receptor comes from a man in his sixties with colorectal cancer. V gene TRBV30 combines with J gene TRBJ1-2; D unclear. Source material: PBMCs. The CDR3 spells CAWSVQSNPGYTF. DNA for the CDR3: TGTGCCTGGAGTGTACAGTCTAACCCTGGCTACACCTTC.